This note documents a single T cell receptor beta chain sequence. The antigen is unknown. This CDR3 has 14 amino acids. From germline, CDR1 is DFQATT and CDR2 SNEGSKA (reference sequence). Trimming removed 0 bases from V and 4 bases from J, with 10 bases in between. The use of a sample-barcoded 5' primer and a J-beta primer mix characterized a second PCR of about 7 to 12 cycles. Each CDR3 protein is one row after TCRdb ran MiXCR on the 5' RACE reads. The sample has about 1,400,000 distinct CDR3 sequences; roughly 59% are singletons. The sample belongs to a study of blood T cells in healthy people across ages. Study results and limitations: Estimates of diversity drawn from one million T cells were considered underestimates.

The sample comprised blood. The sequence was obtained from a man aged 18 to 29 in good health. V gene TRBV20-1 combines with J gene TRBJ2-1; D is perhaps TRBD2 (6 bases). This CDR3 reads CSARDGTAYNEQFF. CDR3 sequence (DNA): TGCAGTGCTAGAGACGGGACTGCATACAATGAGCAGTTCTTC.